Listed here are 27 T cell receptor beta chains from one sample, sequenced in a study of cytomegalovirus exposure and HLA in healthy donors. The PCR contained 60 Vbeta and 13 Jbeta primers. The data were produced by immunoSEQ multiplex PCR, yet TCRdb's version contains in-frame clones alone and is incomplete. This table has under 200,000 clones, under 85% appearing once. Sequencing used PBMCs. The receptors shown here come from a female donor in good health and CMV-seronegative.

The chain recombines TRBV6-5 with TRBJ1-1; D unclear. The germline V and J ends were trimmed by 2 bases and 0 bases, with 7 bases remaining between them. The CDR3 is 14 residues long. CDR1 is MNHEY and CDR2 is SVGAGI in the germline V gene. The CDR3 coding sequence is TGTGCCAGCAGTTACGGCGGCGTGAACACTGAAGCTTTCTTT. It codes for CASSYGGVNTEAFF.

The chain links TRBV5-4 to TRBJ1-5; 8 nucleotides align to TRBD1. The CDR3 runs 16 residues. Germline assignment: CDR1 SGHNT and CDR2 YYREEE (reference sequence). The J segment lost 3 bases and the V segment lost 4 bases, leaving 9 bases of the junction unmatched. CDR3 nucleotide sequence: TGTGCCAGCAGCGACGGAGACAGGGGATCCAATCAGCCCCAGCATTTT. This encodes CASSDGDRGSNQPQHF.

The genes are TRBV5-1 and TRBJ2-7, with 11 bases that match TRBD1. Germline CDR1 is SGHRS and CDR2 is YFSETQ. J gave up 7 bases and V 2 bases, and 8 bases lay outside the gene matches. The length of the CDR3 is 15 residues. CDR3 loop: CASSFRGQGAGEQYF. The CDR3 nucleotides read TGCGCCAGCAGCTTTAGAGGACAGGGGGCAGGAGAGCAGTACTTC.

V gene TRBV7-2 combines with J gene TRBJ2-3; a weak D match, TRBD2 (6 bases). Trimming cost V 7 bases and J 5 bases, with 16 bases left between them. Germline loops: CDR1 SGHTA, CDR2 FQGNSA. The CDR3 runs 14 residues. CDR3 bases: TGTGCCAGCAACCGGGACTTGGGTAGAGATACGCAGTATTTT. Its translation is CASNRDLGRDTQYF.

The chain couples TRBV7-9 to TRBJ2-3; 7 positions match TRBD2. Germline V gives CDR1 SEHNR, CDR2 FQNEAQ (reference sequence). The trim removed 4 bases at V and 2 bases at J, leaving 12 bases unmatched. The CDR3 length is 17 residues. The CDR3 sequence is CASSYPSGPSSTDTQYF. The CDR3 nucleotides are TGTGCCAGCAGCTACCCTAGCGGACCTTCCTCCACAGATACGCAGTATTTT.

The CDR3 DNA is TGTGCCAGCAGTTTTAGCGCGGGAGGGCTCCTGTCCACAGATACGCAGTATTTT. Its translation is CASSFSAGGLLSTDTQYF. The chain links TRBV28 to TRBJ2-3, with 9 bases aligning to TRBD2. J gave up 2 bases and V 3 bases, and 12 bases lay outside the gene matches. CDR1 is MDHEN and CDR2 is SYDVKM in the germline V gene. The CDR3 consists of 18 residues.

This chain links TRBV9 with TRBJ2-5, with 11 bases fitting TRBD2. V shed 4 bases and J 4 bases; nucleotides not matched to a gene: 15. The CDR3 consists of 18 residues. The germline CDR1 and CDR2 sequences are SGDLS and YYNGEE. DNA of the CDR3: TGTGCCAGCAGCCCTCGGGCTAGCGGGGGGTTTGAGGGAGAGACCCAGTACTTC. This codes for CASSPRASGGFEGETQYF.

The chain uses TRBV4-2 and TRBJ2-7; D may be TRBD2 (6 bases). The ends were cut back, 4 bases at V and 1 base at J, with 14 bases in the middle. The germline gives CDR1 LGHNA, CDR2 YNFKEQ. CDR3 length equals 15 residues. The CDR3 loop is CASSRTRDSSYEQYF. CDR3 DNA: TGTGCCAGCAGCCGAACCCGGGACTCGTCCTACGAGCAGTACTTC.

This clone was seen only once. The CDR3 region is CASSYSRDSGNYGYTF. In DNA form, the CDR3 reads TGTGCCAGCAGTTACTCTCGCGACAGTGGTAACTATGGCTACACCTTC. This chain connects TRBV6-5 to TRBJ1-2; weak D call: TRBD1 (5 bases). The V end lost 0 bases, the J end lost 1 base, and 12 bases lay between the germline ends. The length of the CDR3 is 16 residues. Germline V lookup: CDR1 MNHEY, CDR2 SVGAGI.

The V and J genes are TRBV6-5 and TRBJ1-3; D may be TRBD1 (6 bases). Germline loops: CDR1 MNHEY, CDR2 SVGAGI. The CDR3 covers 15 residues. Trimming shortened V by 3 bases and J by 7 bases, and 16 bases separated the two germline ends. In nucleotides, the CDR3 is TGTGCCAGCAGTTATGCGAGGGGGAGAAGGAACACCATATATTTT. Its protein is CASSYARGRRNTIYF.

This sequence joins TRBV27 and TRBJ2-3; D is unresolved. Germline CDR1 MNHEY, CDR2 SMNVEV (reference sequence). The CDR3 spans 15 residues. V was shortened by 5 bases and J by 3 bases, with 15 bases between the two germline ends. CDR3 in amino acids: CASSPDRPGTDTQYF. The DNA for the CDR3 is TGTGCCAGCAGTCCTGACCGTCCCGGGACAGATACGCAGTATTTT.

This clone has a handful of counts. The chain uses TRBV7-8 and TRBJ2-5, with 7 bases that match TRBD2. The length of the CDR3 is 16 residues. Germline V lookup: CDR1 SGHVS, CDR2 FQNEAQ. Unmatched junction bases numbered 14, after V lost 5 bases and J lost 5 bases. CDR3 in amino acids: CASSLRRSGAGETQYF. The CDR3 DNA reads TGTGCCAGCAGCCTCCGGCGTTCTGGAGCGGGGGAGACCCAGTACTTC.

V gene TRBV15 combines with J gene TRBJ2-5; D perhaps matches TRBD2 (5 bases). V lost 6 bases to trimming and J lost 1 base, with 15 bases between them. Germline assignment: CDR1 LNHNV and CDR2 YYDKDF (reference sequence). The CDR3 loop spans 15 amino acids. The CDR3 loop reads CATSPNAGSQETQYF. The DNA of the CDR3 is TGTGCCACCAGTCCAAACGCGGGCAGCCAAGAGACCCAGTACTTC. The whole variable domain, filled in from reference TRBV15 and TRBJ2-5, reads DAMVIQNPRYQVTQFGKPVTLSCSQTLNHNVMYWYQQKSSQAPKLLFHYYDKDFNNEADTPDNFQSRRPNTSFCFLDIRSPGLGDTAMYLCATSPNAGSQETQYFGPGTRLLVL.

This clone was picked up a small number of times. The chain links TRBV6-1 to TRBJ1-3; D may be TRBD1 (5 bases). CDR3 length: 15 residues. Germline CDR1 MNHNS, CDR2 SASEGT. The germline V and J ends were trimmed by 1 base and 3 bases, with 10 bases remaining between them. CDR3: CASSEGGLRGNTIYF. The CDR3 nucleotides read TGTGCCAGCAGTGAAGGGGGACTTCGTGGAAACACCATATATTTT.

This clone is a singleton in its sample. V is TRBV28 and J is TRBJ1-2; 11 nucleotides agree with TRBD1. J was trimmed by 5 bases and V by 6 bases; bases with no gene match: 8. This CDR3 contains 15 residues. Germline V gene lookup returns CDR1 MDHEN and CDR2 SYDVKM. The CDR3 DNA is TGTGCCAGCAGGGAAGCCGGGACAGGGGGTTATGGCTACACCTTC. Translation: CASREAGTGGYGYTF.

This chain joins TRBV6-6 and TRBJ2-7; TRBD1 aligns across 9 bases. In germline, CDR1 is MNHNY, CDR2 SVGAGI (reference sequence). J lost 6 bases, V lost 4 bases, and 13 bases had no gene match. The CDR3 is 16 residues long. CDR3 sequence reads: CASSFPPGTGPAEQYF. The CDR3 nucleotides read TGTGCCAGCAGTTTCCCCCCCGGGACAGGGCCCGCCGAGCAGTACTTC.

The chain recombines TRBV9 with TRBJ1-3; 12 nucleotides line up with TRBD1. There are 17 residues in the CDR3. The ends lost 2 bases at V and 5 bases at J; junction bases unmatched: 8. CDR1 SGDLS and CDR2 YYNGEE come from the germline V gene. CDR3 bases: TGTGCCAGCAGCGTCGACCCGGGACAGGGGGCGAGAAACACCATATATTTT. Its translation: CASSVDPGQGARNTIYF.

The genes are TRBV7-9 and TRBJ2-5; 9 bases line up with TRBD1. This CDR3 contains 15 residues. Trimming took 5 bases from V and 5 from J; bases not matched to a gene: 9. Looked up from germline, CDR1 is SEHNR and CDR2 is FQNEAQ (reference sequence). In DNA, the CDR3 is TGTGCCAGCAGCGCCCCCGGGACAGGGCGTGAGACCCAGTACTTC. This translates into CASSAPGTGRETQYF.

V usage is TRBV7-8 and J usage is TRBJ1-5; 10 nucleotides agree with TRBD1. Looked up from germline, CDR1 is SGHVS and CDR2 is FQNEAQ. CDR3 length equals 15 residues. V was clipped by 3 bases and J by 6 bases; unmatched bases: 5. The CDR3 nucleotides read TGTGCCAGCAGCTTGACAGGGGGCGCGGGTCAGCCCCAGCATTTT. As protein: CASSLTGGAGQPQHF.

The chain couples TRBV11-1 to TRBJ2-2; D is unclear. CDR1 and CDR2 from the germline V gene are SGHAT and FQDESV (reference sequence). The CDR3 extends over 13 amino acids. V was pared by 6 bases and J by 4 bases, with 9 bases between. CDR3: CASSPHITGELFF. The CDR3 bases are TGTGCCAGCAGTCCACACATCACCGGGGAGCTGTTTTTT.

This sequence joins TRBV4-1 and TRBJ2-3, with 10 bases identical to TRBD2. CDR1 is MGHRA, CDR2 YSYEKL, per germline. CDR3 length: 15 residues. Trimming removed 0 bases from V and 5 bases from J; junction bases left unmatched: 2. CDR3 sequence: CASSQELAGLDTQYF. CDR3 sequence (DNA): TGCGCCAGCAGCCAAGAACTAGCGGGGCTAGATACGCAGTATTTT.

This clone turned up a few times. The chain couples TRBV10-1 to TRBJ2-5; tentative D call: TRBD2 (5 bases). V gave up 0 bases and J gave up 3 bases, with 14 bases separating them. This CDR3 is 16 amino acids long. Per the germline V gene, CDR1 is WNHNN and CDR2 is SYGVQD (reference sequence). The CDR3 region is CASSESSSGREETQYF. DNA of the CDR3: TGCGCCAGCAGTGAGTCGTCCAGCGGCCGAGAAGAGACCCAGTACTTC.

The V call is TRBV6-5, the J call TRBJ2-1; 8 bases are a match to TRBD2. This CDR3 has 16 residues. Germline trimming cut 1 base from V and 5 bases from J; bases unmatched to any gene: 7. CDR1 MNHEY and CDR2 SVGAGI come from the germline V gene. CDR3 sequence reads: CASSYLSGSDDNEQFF. The CDR3 DNA reads TGTGCCAGCAGTTACTTGAGCGGGAGCGACGACAATGAGCAGTTCTTC.

The V and J genes are TRBV6-5 and TRBJ1-2, with 9 bases lining up with TRBD1. The CDR3 contains 14 residues. The germline gives CDR1 MNHEY, CDR2 SVGAGI. The J segment lost 7 bases and the V segment lost 4 bases, leaving 7 bases of the junction unmatched. CDR3 loop: CASSLTGGLGGYTF. CDR3 bases: TGTGCCAGCAGTTTAACAGGGGGCTTGGGTGGCTACACCTTC.

This chain links TRBV14 with TRBJ2-5; D ambiguous. CDR3 size: 14 residues. V lost 4 bases and J lost 1, with 10 bases in between. The V gene's germline CDR1 is SGHDN and CDR2 FVKESK. Here the CDR3 reads CASSPLTRQETQYF. DNA of the CDR3: TGTGCCAGCAGCCCCTTGACACGCCAAGAGACCCAGTACTTC.

V usage is TRBV16 and J usage is TRBJ1-1; D gene ambiguous. The V and J ends lost 3 bases and 1 base respectively, with 6 bases between them. The CDR3 sequence is 13 residues long. CDR1 KGHSY and CDR2 FQNENV come from the germline V gene. This chain's CDR3 is CASSQIGNTEAFF. The CDR3 DNA sequence: TGTGCCAGCAGCCAGATCGGGAACACTGAAGCTTTCTTT.

The chain joins TRBV11-2 to TRBJ2-1; 10 bases are shared with TRBD2. Germline CDR1 is SGHAT and CDR2 is FQNNGV. The CDR3 has 19 residues. V gave up 5 bases and J gave up 2 bases; unmatched junction bases: 15. CDR3 coding DNA: TGTGCCAGCAGCCTACTTGCCCCCATACTAGCGGGAACCTACAATGAGCAGTTCTTC. Its protein is CASSLLAPILAGTYNEQFF.